The clone carrying this T cell receptor beta chain was seen many times. The antigen is unknown. Library preparation (for TCRbeta) was performed with unique molecular identifiers. TCRdb analysed the PCR reads with MiXCR anew, one entry per CDR3 protein. This repertoire shows over 200,000 distinct CDR3 sequences, roughly 10% found once; its top ten account for about 28%. Looked up from germline, CDR1 is DFQATT and CDR2 is SNEGSKA (reference sequence). V lost 1 base, J lost 2 bases, and 18 bases lay in between. This CDR3 has 17 residues. The entry originates in a study of T-cell reconstitution after alpha-beta-depleted transplantation in children. Findings and caveats of the study: Reportedly, roughly two months post-transplant, alpha-beta T cells arose from several hundred expanded graft clones. Surviving recipient T cells and thymic progenitors accounted for the high day-60 TCRbeta diversity observed in some patients. T-cell counts and diversity were attributed mostly to newly produced T cells one year after transplant.

The rearrangement uses TRBV20-1 and TRBJ2-1; D possibly corresponds to TRBD2 (6 bases). The sample in question was PBMCs, obtained before TCRalphabeta/CD19-depleted stem cell transplant. This clonotype was obtained from a child less than two years old with acute myeloid leukemia, due to receive a stem cell transplant. In DNA form, the CDR3 reads TGCAGTGCTAGAGGCACCCCCCGGGACTTCGCCTACAATGAGCAGTTCTTC. Amino acid sequence: CSARGTPRDFAYNEQFF.